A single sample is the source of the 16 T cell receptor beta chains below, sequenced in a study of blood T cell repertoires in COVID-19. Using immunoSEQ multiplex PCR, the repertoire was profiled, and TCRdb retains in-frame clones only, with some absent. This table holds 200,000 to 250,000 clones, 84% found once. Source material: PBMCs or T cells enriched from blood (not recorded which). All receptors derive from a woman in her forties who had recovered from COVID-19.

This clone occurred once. DNA of the CDR3: TGTGCCAGCCAAAGGGCAGGGGTACAGCCCCAGCATTTT. It specifies CASQRAGVQPQHF. The chain couples TRBV2 to TRBJ1-5, with a possible D match to TRBD1 (6 bases). Trimming took 8 bases from V and 7 from J, leaving 15 bases between them. The CDR3 is made up of 13 amino acids. The germline CDR1 and CDR2 sequences are SNHLY and FYNNEI.

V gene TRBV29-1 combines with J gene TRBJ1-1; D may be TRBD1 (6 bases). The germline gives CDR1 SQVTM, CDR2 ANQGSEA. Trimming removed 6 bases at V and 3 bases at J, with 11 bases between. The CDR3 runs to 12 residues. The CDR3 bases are TGCAGCGTCGACAGGCCCTACACTGAAGCTTTCTTT. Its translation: CSVDRPYTEAFF.

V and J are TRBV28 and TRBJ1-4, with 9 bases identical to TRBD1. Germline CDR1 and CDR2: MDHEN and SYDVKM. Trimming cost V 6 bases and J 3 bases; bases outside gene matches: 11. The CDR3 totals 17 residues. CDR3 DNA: TGTGCCAGCAGGCCAGCCGGGACAGGGAGTGCTAATGAAAAACTGTTTTTT. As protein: CASRPAGTGSANEKLFF. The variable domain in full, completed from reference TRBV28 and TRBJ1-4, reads DVKVTQSSRYLVKRTGEKVFLECVQDMDHENMFWYRQDPGLGLRLIYFSYDVKMKEKGDIPEGYSVSREKKERFSLILESASTNQTSMYLCASRPAGTGSANEKLFFGSGTQLSVL.

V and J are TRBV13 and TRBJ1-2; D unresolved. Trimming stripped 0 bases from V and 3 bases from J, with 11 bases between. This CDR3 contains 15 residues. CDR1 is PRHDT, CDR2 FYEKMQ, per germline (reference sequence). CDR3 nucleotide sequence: TGTGCCAGCAGCTTAGGGGCCACCTCTGACTATGGCTACACCTTC. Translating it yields CASSLGATSDYGYTF.

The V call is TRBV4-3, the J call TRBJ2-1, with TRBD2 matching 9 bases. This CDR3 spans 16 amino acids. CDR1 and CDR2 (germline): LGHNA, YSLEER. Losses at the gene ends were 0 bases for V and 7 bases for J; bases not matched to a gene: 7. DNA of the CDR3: TGCGCCAGCAGCCAAGATGTAGCGGGAGCAGGTAATGAGCAGTTCTTC. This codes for CASSQDVAGAGNEQFF.

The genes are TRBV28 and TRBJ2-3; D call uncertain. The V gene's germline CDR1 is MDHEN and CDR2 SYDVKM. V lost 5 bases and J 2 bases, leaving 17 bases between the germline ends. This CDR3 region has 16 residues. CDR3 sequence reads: CASSASYGSDTDTQYF. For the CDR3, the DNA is TGTGCCAGCAGTGCCTCTTACGGGTCTGACACAGATACGCAGTATTTT.

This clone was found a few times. CDR3 nucleotides: TGTGCCAGCAGTGATGAGCGATCCTCCTACAATGAGCAGTTCTTC. Translating gives CASSDERSSYNEQFF. This chain connects TRBV2 to TRBJ2-1; D gene uncertain. This CDR3 has 15 residues. Germline loops: CDR1 SNHLY, CDR2 FYNNEI. V was clipped by 3 bases and J by 0 bases, with 9 bases between them.

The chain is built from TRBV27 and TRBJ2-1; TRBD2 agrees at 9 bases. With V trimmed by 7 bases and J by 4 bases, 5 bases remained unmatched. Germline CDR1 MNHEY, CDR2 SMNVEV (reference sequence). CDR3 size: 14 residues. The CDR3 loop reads CASKGSGSYNEQFF. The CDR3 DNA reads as TGTGCCAGCAAAGGTAGCGGGAGTTACAATGAGCAGTTCTTC.

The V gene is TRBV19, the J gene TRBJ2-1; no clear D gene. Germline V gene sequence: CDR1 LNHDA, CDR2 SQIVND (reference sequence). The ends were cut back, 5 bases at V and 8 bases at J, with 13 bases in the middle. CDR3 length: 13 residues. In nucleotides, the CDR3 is TGTGCCAGTAGTCCCGGTCGAGGTGATGAGCAGTTCTTC. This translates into CASSPGRGDEQFF.

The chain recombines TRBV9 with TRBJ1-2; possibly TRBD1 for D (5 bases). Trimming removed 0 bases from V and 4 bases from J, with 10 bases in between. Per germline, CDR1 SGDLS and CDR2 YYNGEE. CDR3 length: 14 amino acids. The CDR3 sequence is CASSVAGGSYGYTF. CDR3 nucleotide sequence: TGTGCCAGCAGCGTAGCGGGGGGATCCTATGGCTACACCTTC.

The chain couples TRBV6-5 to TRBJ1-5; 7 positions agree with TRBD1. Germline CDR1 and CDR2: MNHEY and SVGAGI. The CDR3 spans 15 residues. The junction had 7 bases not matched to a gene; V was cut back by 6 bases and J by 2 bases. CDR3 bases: TGTGCCAGCAGATCAACCGGGACAGGCAATCAGCCCCAGCATTTT. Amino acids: CASRSTGTGNQPQHF.

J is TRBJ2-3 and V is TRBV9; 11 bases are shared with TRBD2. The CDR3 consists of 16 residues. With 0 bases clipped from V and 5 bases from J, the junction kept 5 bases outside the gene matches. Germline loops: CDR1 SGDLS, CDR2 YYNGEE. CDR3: CASSVGLAGRGDTQYF. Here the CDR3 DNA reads TGTGCCAGCAGCGTAGGACTAGCGGGGAGGGGAGATACGCAGTATTTT. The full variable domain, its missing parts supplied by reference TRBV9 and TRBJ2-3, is DSGVTQTPKHLITATGQRVTLRCSPRSGDLSVYWYQQSLDQGLQFLIQYYNGEERAKGNILERFSAQQFPDLHSELNLSSLELGDSALYFCASSVGLAGRGDTQYFGPGTRLTVL.

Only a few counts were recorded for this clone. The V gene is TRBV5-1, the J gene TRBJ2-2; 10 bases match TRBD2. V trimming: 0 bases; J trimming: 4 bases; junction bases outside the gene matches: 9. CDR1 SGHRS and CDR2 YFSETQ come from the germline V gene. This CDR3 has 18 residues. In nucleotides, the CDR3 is TGCGCCAGCAGCTTGGAGCCTAGCGGGAGATACATCACCGGGGAGCTGTTTTTT. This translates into CASSLEPSGRYITGELFF.

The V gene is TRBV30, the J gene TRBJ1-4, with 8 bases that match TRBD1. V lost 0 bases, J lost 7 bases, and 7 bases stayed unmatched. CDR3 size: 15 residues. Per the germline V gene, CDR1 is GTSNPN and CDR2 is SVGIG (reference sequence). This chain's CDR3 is CAWSVSRQGTEKLFF. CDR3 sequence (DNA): TGTGCCTGGAGTGTCTCGAGACAGGGGACTGAAAAACTGTTTTTT.

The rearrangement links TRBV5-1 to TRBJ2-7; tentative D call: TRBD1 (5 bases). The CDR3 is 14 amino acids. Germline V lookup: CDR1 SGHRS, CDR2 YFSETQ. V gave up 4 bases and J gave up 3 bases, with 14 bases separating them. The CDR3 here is CASSPLFDSYEQYF. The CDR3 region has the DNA TGCGCCAGCAGCCCCCTTTTCGACAGCTACGAGCAGTACTTC.

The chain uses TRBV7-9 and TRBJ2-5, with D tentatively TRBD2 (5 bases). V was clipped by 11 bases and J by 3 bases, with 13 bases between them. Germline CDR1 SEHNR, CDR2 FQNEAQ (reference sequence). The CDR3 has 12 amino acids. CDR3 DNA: TGTGCCGGGAGCCGGGCAAAAGAGACCCAGTACTTC. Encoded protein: CAGSRAKETQYF.